This TCR beta chain was profiled in a study of shared clonotypes between healthy human individuals (dated by TCRdb to the early 2020s). For context, the study as a whole: The cohort comprised a couple of women and three men aged 18 to 49 years. For each donor, three plates each were used for CD4 naive and CD4 memory, two plates were used for CD8 naive, and one plate was used for CD8 memory. To estimate repertoire size and how much clonotype sharing occurs between individuals, the study deeply sequenced the blood TCR repertoires of roughly 5 healthy adults. To increase sequencing depth and limit assay-specific biases, TCR repertoire library preparation and sequencing were carried out by different laboratories using diverse techniques. Each donor's leukapheresis produced roughly between roughly 0.94 and 9.5 billion PBMCs.

The research as a whole found: Incomplete sequencing was indicated by rarefaction of sorted-subset datasets, despite the large sequencing depth. Pairwise subsampling indicated that sequencing depth was expected to affect the degree of clonotype sharing among donors. Only blood was sampled, and tissue TCR repertoires likely differ from those in blood. Compared with non-shared clonotypes, clonotypes shared by all four sorted-subset donors had higher generation probabilities. Because the study included a small number of donors, the genetic and exposure-history diversity represented was limited. About 4.5% of naive CD4, around 3.5% of naive CD8, about 2.5% of memory CD4, and roughly 0.4% of memory CD8 clonotypes were shared across several donors. Naive subsets generally had larger estimated clonotype richness than memory subsets.

TCR CDR3 regions were amplified from genomic DNA by multiplex PCR using the deep immunoSEQ assay. Extracted genomic DNA from each cell subset was spread evenly across all wells of several immunoSEQ 96-well plates, with each plate serving as a replicate. Each replicate PCR for sorted subsets received 150 to 250 ng genomic DNA, equal to about 30,000 T cell genomes. Purified libraries were measured with a Qubit 3.0 fluorometer, size-checked on a Bioanalyzer 2100, and measured again with the KAPA Library Quantification kit. Every immunoSEQ 96-well plate was sequenced on a separate single-read 150-cycle Illumina NextSeq 550 flow cell. Concerning the study's data processing: Because only junctional sequences without quality scores were contained in the immunoSEQ output, filtering matching that applied to full-length reads could not be performed. To assign V/J genes and CDR3, sequences were annotated against IMGT germline references using PyIR, a Python wrapper for IgBLAST v1.9. Reads were filtered out if the reads had weak V/J assignments (E-value above 1e-6), no CDR3, stop codons, out-of-frame junctions, or ambiguous translated residues. V3J clonotypes were defined by identical inferred V gene, J gene, and CDR3 amino acid sequence. To compute the percentage overlap between repertoires, the number of shared unique clonotypes was divided by the size of the smaller repertoire. RTK rarefaction, the Chao1 estimator, and Recon v2.1 estimates of unobserved clonotypes were used to assess repertoire richness. OLGA was used to compute generation probabilities for all TCRbeta clonotypes that the gDNA method yielded from a few donors. Here the immuneACCESS table is served through TCRdb, limited to in-frame sequences with V and J called. Missing clones are a known gap in these copies; in checked studies unresolved V genes cover under half, and the rest lacks a known reason. V, J and clone size derive from that table, while D and trimming were established from the DNA sequence. The sample table records hundreds of thousands of clones; approximately 75% of these occur just once. Roughly 1.8% of the sample is taken by the ten largest.

The donors were healthy, HIV-negative adults with no recently reported acute infections or vaccinations. Only Caucasian adults living in Nashville, Tennessee, USA were represented among the donors. CD4+ T cells were enriched by magnetic negative selection, after which naive cells were positively selected on CD45RA and the negative fraction was taken as the memory subset. Blood was obtained by leukapheresis, after which PBMCs were separated by Ficoll-Histopaque density gradient centrifugation and cryopreserved in liquid nitrogen vapor phase. Analytical flow cytometry was used to check the purity and quantity of each magnetically sorted T cell population. From each sorted fraction, genomic DNA was isolated and quantified by UV absorbance on a Nanodrop 2000c. This clone was counted only a few times. This receptor's antigen is unknown. Base qualities are not provided; no much larger clone lies one nucleotide away.

Sequencing was performed on memory CD4+ T cells sorted from blood. Taken with the paper, the label for cell subset or site translates to: CD45RA-negative fraction. This TCR came from a woman aged 25 to 39 in good health.

This receptor has the CDR3 CASSSMGDPSSYEQYF. The DNA reads as follows: TGTGCCAGCAGCTCTATGGGAGACCCAAGCTCCTACGAGCAGTACTTC. The chain links TRBV11-2 with TRBJ2-7; the D segment could be TRBD2, given 5 matching bases. The junction carries 16 bases between V and J, which are trimmed by 4 bases and 0 bases respectively. CDR1 SGHAT and CDR2 FQNNGV were looked up in the germline V gene. The CDR3 covers 16 residues, taking in both the cysteine and the phenylalanine. Only the CDR3 region is kept as DNA, spanning 48 bases read in frame from base 1.